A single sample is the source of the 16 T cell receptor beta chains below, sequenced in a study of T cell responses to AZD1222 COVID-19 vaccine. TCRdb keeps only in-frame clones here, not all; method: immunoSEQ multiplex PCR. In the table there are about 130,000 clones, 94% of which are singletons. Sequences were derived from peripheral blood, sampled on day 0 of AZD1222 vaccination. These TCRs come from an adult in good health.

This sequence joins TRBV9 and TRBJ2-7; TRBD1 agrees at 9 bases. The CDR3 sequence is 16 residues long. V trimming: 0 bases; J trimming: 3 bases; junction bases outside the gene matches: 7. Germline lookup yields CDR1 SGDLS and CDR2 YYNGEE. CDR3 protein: CASSVGATGGNYEQYF. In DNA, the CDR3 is TGTGCCAGCAGCGTAGGGGCTACAGGGGGCAACTACGAGCAGTACTTC.

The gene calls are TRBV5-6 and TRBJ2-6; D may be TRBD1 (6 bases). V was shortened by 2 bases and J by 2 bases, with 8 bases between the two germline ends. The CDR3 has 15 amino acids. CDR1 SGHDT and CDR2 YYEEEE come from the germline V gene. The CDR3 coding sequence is TGTGCCAGCAGCTTACAGGGAACTGGGGCCAACGTCCTGACTTTC. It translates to CASSLQGTGANVLTF.

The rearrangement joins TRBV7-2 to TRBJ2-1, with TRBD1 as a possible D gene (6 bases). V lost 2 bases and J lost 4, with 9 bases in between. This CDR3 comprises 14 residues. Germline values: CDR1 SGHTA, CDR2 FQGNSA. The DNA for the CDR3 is TGTGCCAGCAGCTTAAACAGGGTATACAATGAGCAGTTCTTC. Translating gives CASSLNRVYNEQFF.

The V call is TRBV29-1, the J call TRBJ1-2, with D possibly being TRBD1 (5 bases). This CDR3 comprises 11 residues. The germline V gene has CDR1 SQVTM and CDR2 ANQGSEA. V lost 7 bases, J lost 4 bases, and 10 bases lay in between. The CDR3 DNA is TGCAGCGCTTCCGGGACCTATGGCTACACCTTC. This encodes CSASGTYGYTF.

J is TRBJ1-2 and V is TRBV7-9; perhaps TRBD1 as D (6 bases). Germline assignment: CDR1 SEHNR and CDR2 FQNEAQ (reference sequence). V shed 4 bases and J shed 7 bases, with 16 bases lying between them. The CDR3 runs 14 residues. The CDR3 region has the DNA TGTGCCAGCAGCTCCCCGGAACAGGGACCTGGCTACACCTTC. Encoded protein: CASSSPEQGPGYTF.

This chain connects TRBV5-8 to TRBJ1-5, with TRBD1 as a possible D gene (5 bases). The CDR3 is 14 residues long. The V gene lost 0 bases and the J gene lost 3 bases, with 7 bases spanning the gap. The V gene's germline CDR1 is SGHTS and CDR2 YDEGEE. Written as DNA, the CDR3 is TGTGCCAGCAGCTTGGGGGGGTTCAATCAGCCCCAGCATTTT. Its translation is CASSLGGFNQPQHF.

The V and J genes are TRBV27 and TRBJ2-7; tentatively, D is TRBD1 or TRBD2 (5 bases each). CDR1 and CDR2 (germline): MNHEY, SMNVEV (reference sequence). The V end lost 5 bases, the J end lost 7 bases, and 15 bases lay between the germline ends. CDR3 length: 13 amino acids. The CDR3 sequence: CASSPGSGPEQYF. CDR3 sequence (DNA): TGTGCCAGCAGTCCCGGCTCGGGACCGGAGCAGTACTTC.

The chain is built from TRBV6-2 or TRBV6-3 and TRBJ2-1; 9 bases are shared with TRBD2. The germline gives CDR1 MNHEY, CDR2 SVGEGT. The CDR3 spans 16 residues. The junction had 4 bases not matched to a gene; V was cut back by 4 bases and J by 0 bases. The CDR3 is CASSSHSGSSYNEQFF. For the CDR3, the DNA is TGTGCCAGCAGTTCCCATAGCGGGAGCTCCTACAATGAGCAGTTCTTC.

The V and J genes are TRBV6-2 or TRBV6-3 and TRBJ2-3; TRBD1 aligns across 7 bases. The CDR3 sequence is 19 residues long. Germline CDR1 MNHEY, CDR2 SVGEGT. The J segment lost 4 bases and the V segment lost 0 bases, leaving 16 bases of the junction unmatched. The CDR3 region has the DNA TGTGCCAGCAGTTACTCGATTATCGTAGGACAGGCCAGGGCAGATACGCAGTATTTT. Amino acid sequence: CASSYSIIVGQARADTQYF.

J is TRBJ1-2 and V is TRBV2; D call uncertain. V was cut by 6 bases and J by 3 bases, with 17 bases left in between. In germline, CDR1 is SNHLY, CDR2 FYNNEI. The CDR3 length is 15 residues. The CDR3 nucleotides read TGTGCCAGCAGCACTGAGGGAACGGGCCACTATGGCTACACCTTC. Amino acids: CASSTEGTGHYGYTF. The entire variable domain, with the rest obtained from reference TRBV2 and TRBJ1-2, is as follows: EPEVTQTPSHQVTQMGQEVILRCVPISNHLYFYWYRQILGQKVEFLVSFYNNEISEKSEIFDDQFSVERPDGSNFTLKIRSTKLEDSAMYFCASSTEGTGHYGYTFGSGTRLTVV.

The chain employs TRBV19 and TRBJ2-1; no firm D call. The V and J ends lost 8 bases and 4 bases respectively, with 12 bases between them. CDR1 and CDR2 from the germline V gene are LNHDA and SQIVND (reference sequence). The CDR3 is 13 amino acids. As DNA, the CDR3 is TGTGCCAGTGGAGTGGGGATATACAATGAGCAGTTCTTC. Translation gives CASGVGIYNEQFF. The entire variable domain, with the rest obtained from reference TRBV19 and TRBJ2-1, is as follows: DGGITQSPKYLFRKEGQNVTLSCEQNLNHDAMYWYRQDPGQGLRLIYYSQIVNDFQKGDIAEGYSVSREKKESFPLTVTSAQKNPTAFYLCASGVGIYNEQFFGPGTRLTVL.

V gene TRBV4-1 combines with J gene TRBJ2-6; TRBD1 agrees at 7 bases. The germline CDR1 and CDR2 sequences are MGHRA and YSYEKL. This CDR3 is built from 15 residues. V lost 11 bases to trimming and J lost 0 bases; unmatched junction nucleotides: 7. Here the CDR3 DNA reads TGCGCCTCAGGACAGGCCAGCTCTGGGGCCAACGTCCTGACTTTC. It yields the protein CASGQASSGANVLTF.

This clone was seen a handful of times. This CDR3 reads CASSQDRNYGYTF. The CDR3 DNA follows: TGTGCCAGCAGCCAGGACAGGAACTATGGCTACACCTTC. This chain joins TRBV7-8 and TRBJ1-2; 7 positions agree with TRBD1. Germline V gives CDR1 SGHVS, CDR2 FQNEAQ. The CDR3 length is 13 residues. Trimming cost V 5 bases and J 2 bases; bases outside gene matches: 2.

CDR3 DNA: TGTGCCAGCGCCCCAGGAGGAAACGAGCAGTACTTC. Its protein product is CASAPGGNEQYF. J is TRBJ2-7 and V is TRBV7-9; possibly TRBD2 for D (5 bases). There are 12 residues in the CDR3. V dropped 8 bases and J dropped 5 bases, with 13 bases sitting between them. Per germline, CDR1 SEHNR and CDR2 FQNEAQ (reference sequence).

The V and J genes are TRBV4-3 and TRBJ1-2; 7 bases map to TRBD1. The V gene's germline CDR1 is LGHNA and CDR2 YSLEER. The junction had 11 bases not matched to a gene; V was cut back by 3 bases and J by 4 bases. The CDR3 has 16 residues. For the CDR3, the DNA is TGCGCCAGCAGCCACGTAACAGGGGCTTTCGGCTATGGCTACACCTTC. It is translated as CASSHVTGAFGYGYTF.

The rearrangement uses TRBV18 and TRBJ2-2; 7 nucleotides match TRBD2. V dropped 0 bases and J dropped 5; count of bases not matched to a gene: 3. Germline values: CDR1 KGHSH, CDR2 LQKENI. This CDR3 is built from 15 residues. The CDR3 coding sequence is TGTGCCAGCTCACCACCGGGAGGGGTTACCGGGGAGCTGTTTTTT. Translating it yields CASSPPGGVTGELFF.